This T cell receptor beta chain was obtained from a study of blood T cell repertoires in COVID-19. From germline, CDR1 is WNHNN and CDR2 SYGVQD (reference sequence). This CDR3 has 12 amino acids. V was shortened by 6 bases and J by 3 bases, with 6 bases between the two germline ends. Authors' data handling: The assay estimated nucleated cells by amplifying reference gene primers. The repertoire was sequenced with immunoSEQ multiplex PCR; TCRdb's copy has only in-frame clones and lacks some. Clone size and V and J calls were adopted from that table, with D and trimming inferred from the DNA. The profile shows about 20,000 clones, 85% to 95% of them singletons.

This sequence joins TRBV10-1 and TRBJ1-5; D may be TRBD1 (6 bases). The sample taken for sequencing was peripheral blood. The receptor was isolated from a woman between 50 and 59 years old with active COVID-19. DNA of the CDR3: TGCGCCAGCAGGGGGGCCAATCAGCCCCAGCATTTT. It yields the protein CASRGANQPQHF.